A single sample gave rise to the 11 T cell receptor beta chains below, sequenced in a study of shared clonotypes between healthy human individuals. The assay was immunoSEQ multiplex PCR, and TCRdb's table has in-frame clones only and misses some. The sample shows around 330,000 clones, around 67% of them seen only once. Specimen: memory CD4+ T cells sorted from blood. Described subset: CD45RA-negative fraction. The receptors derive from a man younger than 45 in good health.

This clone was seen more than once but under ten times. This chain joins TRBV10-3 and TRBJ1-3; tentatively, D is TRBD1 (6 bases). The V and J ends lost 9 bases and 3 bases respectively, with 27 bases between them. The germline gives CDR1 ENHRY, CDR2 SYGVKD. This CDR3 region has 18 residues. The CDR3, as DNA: TGTGCCATAAAAAGTGCCGGTACAGGGCTCGGGGATGGAAACACCATATATTTT. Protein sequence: CAIKSAGTGLGDGNTIYF.

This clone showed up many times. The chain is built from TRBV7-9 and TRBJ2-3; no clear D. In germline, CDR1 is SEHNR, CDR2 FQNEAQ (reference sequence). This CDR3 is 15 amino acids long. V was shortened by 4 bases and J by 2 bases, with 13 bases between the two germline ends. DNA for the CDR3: TGTGCCAGCAGCTCTCCAACCGGCCTCACAGATACGCAGTATTTT. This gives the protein CASSSPTGLTDTQYF.

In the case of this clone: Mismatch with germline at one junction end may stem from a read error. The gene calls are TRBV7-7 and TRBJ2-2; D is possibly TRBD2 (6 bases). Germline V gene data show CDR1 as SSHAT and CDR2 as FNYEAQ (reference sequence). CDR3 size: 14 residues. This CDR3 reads CASSLETGAGELFF. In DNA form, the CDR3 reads TGTGCTAGCAGCTTAGAAACGGGGGCCGGGGAGCTGTTTTTT.

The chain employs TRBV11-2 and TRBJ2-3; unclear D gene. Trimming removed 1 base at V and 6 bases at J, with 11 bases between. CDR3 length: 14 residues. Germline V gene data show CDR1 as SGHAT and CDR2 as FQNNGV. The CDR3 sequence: CASSLVPQADTQYF. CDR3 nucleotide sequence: TGTGCCAGCAGCTTAGTTCCTCAAGCGGATACGCAGTATTTT.

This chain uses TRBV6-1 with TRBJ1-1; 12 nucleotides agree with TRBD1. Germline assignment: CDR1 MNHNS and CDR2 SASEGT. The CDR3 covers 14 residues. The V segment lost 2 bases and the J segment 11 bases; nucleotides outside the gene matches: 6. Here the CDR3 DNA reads TGTGCCAGCAGTGAACGGGGGACAGGGGGCTCGGCTTTCTTT. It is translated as CASSERGTGGSAFF.

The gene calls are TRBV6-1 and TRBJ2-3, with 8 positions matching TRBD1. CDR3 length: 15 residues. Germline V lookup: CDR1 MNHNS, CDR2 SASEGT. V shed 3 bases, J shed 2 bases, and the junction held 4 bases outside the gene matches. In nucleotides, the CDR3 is TGTGCCAGCAGTGACGGACAGGGCGACACAGATACGCAGTATTTT. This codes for CASSDGQGDTDTQYF.

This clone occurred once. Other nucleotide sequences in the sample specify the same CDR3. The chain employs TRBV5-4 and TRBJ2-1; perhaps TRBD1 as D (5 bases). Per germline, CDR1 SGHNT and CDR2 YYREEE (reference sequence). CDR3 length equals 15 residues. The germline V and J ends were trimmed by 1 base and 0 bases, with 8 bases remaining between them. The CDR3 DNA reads TGTGCCAGCAGCTTGACAGGAGACTCCTACAATGAGCAGTTCTTC. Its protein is CASSLTGDSYNEQFF.

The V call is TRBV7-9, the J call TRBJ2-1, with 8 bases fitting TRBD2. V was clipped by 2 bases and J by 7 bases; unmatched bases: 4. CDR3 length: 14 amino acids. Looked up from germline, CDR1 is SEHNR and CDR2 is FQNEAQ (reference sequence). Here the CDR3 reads CASSLSAGGNEQFF. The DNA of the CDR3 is TGTGCCAGCAGCTTATCGGCGGGAGGTAATGAGCAGTTCTTC.

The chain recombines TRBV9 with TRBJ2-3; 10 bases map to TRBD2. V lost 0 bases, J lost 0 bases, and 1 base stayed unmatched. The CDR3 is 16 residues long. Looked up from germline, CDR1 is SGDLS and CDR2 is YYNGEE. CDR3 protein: CASSVELAGSTDTQYF. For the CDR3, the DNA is TGTGCCAGCAGCGTAGAACTAGCGGGAAGCACAGATACGCAGTATTTT. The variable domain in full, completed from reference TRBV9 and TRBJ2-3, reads DSGVTQTPKHLITATGQRVTLRCSPRSGDLSVYWYQQSLDQGLQFLIQYYNGEERAKGNILERFSAQQFPDLHSELNLSSLELGDSALYFCASSVELAGSTDTQYFGPGTRLTVL.

The CDR3: CATSSRHGTSGRVSEQFF. CDR3 nucleotide sequence: TGTGCCACCAGCAGCCGACACGGGACTAGCGGGAGGGTGAGTGAGCAGTTCTTC. The rearrangement joins TRBV15 to TRBJ2-1, with 16 nucleotides matching TRBD2. The germline V gene encodes CDR1 LNHNV and CDR2 YYDKDF (reference sequence). Germline trimming cut 3 bases from V and 9 bases from J; bases unmatched to any gene: 11. The CDR3 loop spans 18 amino acids. The whole variable domain, remainder taken from reference TRBV15 and TRBJ2-1, is DAMVIQNPRYQVTQFGKPVTLSCSQTLNHNVMYWYQQKSSQAPKLLFHYYDKDFNNEADTPDNFQSRRPNTSFCFLDIRSPGLGDTAMYLCATSSRHGTSGRVSEQFFGPGTRLTVL.

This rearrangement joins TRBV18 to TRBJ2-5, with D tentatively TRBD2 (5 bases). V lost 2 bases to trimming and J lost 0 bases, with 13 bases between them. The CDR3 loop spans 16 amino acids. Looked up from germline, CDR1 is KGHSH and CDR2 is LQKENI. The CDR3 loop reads CASSPYTGNYQETQYF. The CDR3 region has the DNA TGTGCCAGCTCACCATACACGGGGAACTACCAAGAGACCCAGTACTTC. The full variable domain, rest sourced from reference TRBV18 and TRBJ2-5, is NAGVMQNPRHLVRRRGQEARLRCSPMKGHSHVYWYRQLPEEGLKFMVYLQKENIIDESGMPKERFSAEFPKEGPSILRIQQVVRGDSAAYFCASSPYTGNYQETQYFGPGTRLLVL.